This record looks at one TCR beta chain sequence and its context. This specimen comes from a study of blood T cell repertoires in COVID-19. Across the study: The United States, Italy and Spain were the sources of the acute and convalescent COVID-19 samples. T cells, B-cell-depleted T cells, or PBMCs supplied cDNA or gDNA.

Trimming stripped 0 bases from V and 5 bases from J, with 9 bases between. Germline V gives CDR1 SGHDT, CDR2 YYEEEE. This CDR3 spans 15 amino acids. Authors' processing steps: From reference gene primer amplification, estimates of nucleated cell counts were derived. TCRdb keeps only in-frame clones here, not all; method: immunoSEQ multiplex PCR. V and J calls and clone size are those listed in that table; D and trimming were worked out from the DNA. The sample has 250,000 to 350,000 clones; 87% are singletons. The source material was peripheral blood. The V gene is TRBV5-6, the J gene TRBJ1-6; D unclear. The origin of this receptor is a woman aged 45-65 years who had recovered from COVID-19. CDR3 DNA sequence: TGTGCCAGCAGCTTGGGTCAGGTTAATAATTCACCCCTCCACTTT. It yields the protein CASSLGQVNNSPLHF.